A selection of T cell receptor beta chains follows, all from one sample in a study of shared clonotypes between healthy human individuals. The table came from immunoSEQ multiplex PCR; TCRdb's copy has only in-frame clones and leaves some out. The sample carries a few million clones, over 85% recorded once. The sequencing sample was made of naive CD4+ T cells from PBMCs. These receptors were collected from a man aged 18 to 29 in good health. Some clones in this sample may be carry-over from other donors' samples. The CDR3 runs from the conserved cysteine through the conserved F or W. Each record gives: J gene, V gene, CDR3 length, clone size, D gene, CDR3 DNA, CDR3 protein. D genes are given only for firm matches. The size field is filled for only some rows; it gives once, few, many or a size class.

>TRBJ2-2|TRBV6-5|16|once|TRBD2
TGTGCCAGCAGTTATGAGGGAGGGCCGAACACCGGGGAGCTGTTTTTT
CASSYEGGPNTGELFF
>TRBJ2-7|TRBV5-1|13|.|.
TGCGCCAGCAGCCTCGGAGTTTACTACGAGCAGTACTTC
CASSLGVYYEQYF
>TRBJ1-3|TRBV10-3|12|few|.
TGTGCCATCAGTCAGGGGGGAAACACCATATATTTT
CAISQGGNTIYF
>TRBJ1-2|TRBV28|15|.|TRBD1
TGTGCCAGCAGTTTATGGCGACAGGGGGAAGATGGCTACACCTTC
CASSLWRQGEDGYTF
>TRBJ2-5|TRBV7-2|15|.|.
TGTGCCAGCAGCCCAGGGGGGGTAGCGGGAGAGACCCAGTACTTC
CASSPGGVAGETQYF
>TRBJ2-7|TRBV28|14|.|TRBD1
TGTGCCAGCAGTTCCGGACAGGGGTCCCACGAGCAGTACTTC
CASSSGQGSHEQYF
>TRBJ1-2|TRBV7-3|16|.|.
TGTGCCAGCAGCCTATTAGGGACGCCGGCTAACTATGGCTACACCTTC
CASSLLGTPANYGYTF
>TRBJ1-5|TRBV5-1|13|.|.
TGCGCCAGCAGCTTGGAGGGATTTCAGCCCCAGCATTTT
CASSLEGFQPQHF
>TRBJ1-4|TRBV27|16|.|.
TGTGCCAGCAGTTTTGACGCCAAATTAAAAAATGAAAAACTGTTTTTT
CASSFDAKLKNEKLFF
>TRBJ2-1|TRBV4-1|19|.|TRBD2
TGCGCCAGCAGCCAAGCCCCCGTGGCTAGCGGGCGCAAACTCAATGAGCAGTTCTTC
CASSQAPVASGRKLNEQFF
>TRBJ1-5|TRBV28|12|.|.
TGTGCCAGCACAGGGTTGAATCAGCCCCAGCATTTT
CASTGLNQPQHF
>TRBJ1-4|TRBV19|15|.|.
TGTGCCAGTAGTGTTCCGGGTCCGACTAATGAAAAACTGTTTTTT
CASSVPGPTNEKLFF
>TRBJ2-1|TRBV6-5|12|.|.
TGTGCCAGCAATACTTTGGGGAATGAGCAGTTCTTC
CASNTLGNEQFF
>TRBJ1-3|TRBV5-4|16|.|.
TGTGCCAGCAGCTTGGGACAGCGCCGCTCTGGAAACACCATATATTTT
CASSLGQRRSGNTIYF
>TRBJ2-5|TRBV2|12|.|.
TGTGCCAGCAGTGAAGCTGTAAGACCCGCGTACTTC
CASSEAVRPAYF
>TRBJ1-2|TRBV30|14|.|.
TGTGCCTGGAGTCAGGAGGGGACGAACTATGGCTACACCTTC
CAWSQEGTNYGYTF
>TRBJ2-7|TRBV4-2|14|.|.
TGTGCCAGCAGCCAAGAACCCAGGCCCTACGAGCAGTACTTC
CASSQEPRPYEQYF
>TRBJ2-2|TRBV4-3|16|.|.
TGCGCCAGCAGCCAAGAGTTGCTGGGAAACACCGGGGAGCTGTTTTTT
CASSQELLGNTGELFF
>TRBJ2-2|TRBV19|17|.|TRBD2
TGTGCCAGTAGTATAGATGGCGGGAGGGCCCTGGCCGGGGAGCTGTTTTTT
CASSIDGGRALAGELFF